Listed below are T cell receptor beta chains from one sample, sequenced in a study of T-cell reconstitution after alpha-beta-depleted transplantation in children. MiXCR, applied by TCRdb to the PCR reads, yields one record per CDR3 protein. The data hold 400,000 to 550,000 distinct CDR3 sequences, with about 11% observed a single time. The specimen was PBMCs, collected before TCRalphabeta/CD19-depleted stem cell transplant. These receptors all come from a child aged 2-15 years with inherited bone marrow failure, due to receive a stem cell transplant. CDR3s include the opening cysteine and the closing phenylalanine or tryptophan. Each record gives: D gene, V gene, J gene, clone size, CDR3 DNA, CDR3 protein. The D gene is left open where the match is weak. Clone sizes are given selectively: once, few, many, or a class where the clone is expanded.

d_gene: .; v_gene: TRBV20-1; j_gene: TRBJ1-3; abundance: many; CDR3nt: TGCAGTGCTAGCCCCCTCAACTCTGGAAACACCATATATTTT; CDR3aa: CSASPLNSGNTIYF
d_gene: .; v_gene: TRBV11-2; j_gene: TRBJ2-1; abundance: many; CDR3nt: TGTGCCAGCAGCCTCGGGTTCTCCTACAATGAGCAGTTCTTC; CDR3aa: CASSLGFSYNEQFF
d_gene: TRBD1; v_gene: TRBV10-3; j_gene: TRBJ2-7; abundance: .; CDR3nt: TGTGCCATCGACAGGGGGCAAGACGAGCAGTACTTC; CDR3aa: CAIDRGQDEQYF
d_gene: .; v_gene: TRBV5-1; j_gene: TRBJ1-1; abundance: many; CDR3nt: TGCGCCACCCCGATGACACTGAACACTGAAGCTTTCTTT; CDR3aa: CATPMTLNTEAFF
d_gene: .; v_gene: TRBV27; j_gene: TRBJ1-3; abundance: many; CDR3nt: TGTGCCAGCAGTTTACGACAGATCGGCTCTGGAAACACCATATATTTT; CDR3aa: CASSLRQIGSGNTIYF
d_gene: TRBD1; v_gene: TRBV20-1; j_gene: TRBJ2-6; abundance: few; CDR3nt: TGCAGTGCCGGCCGGAACAGGGGCCTTTCTCCTGGGGCCAACGTCCTGACTTTC; CDR3aa: CSAGRNRGLSPGANVLTF
d_gene: TRBD1; v_gene: TRBV7-9; j_gene: TRBJ2-7; abundance: many; CDR3nt: TGTGCCAGCAGCGTACAGGGGTTCGGCGAGCAGTACTTC; CDR3aa: CASSVQGFGEQYF
d_gene: TRBD2; v_gene: TRBV11-3; j_gene: TRBJ2-5; abundance: few; CDR3nt: TGTGCCAGCAGCCGGAGGGAGGGGCGGACCCAGTACTTC; CDR3aa: CASSRREGRTQYF
d_gene: .; v_gene: TRBV25-1; j_gene: TRBJ2-7; abundance: many; CDR3nt: TGTGCCAGCAGCGGAGGGGGCAGAACCTACGAGCAGTACTTC; CDR3aa: CASSGGGRTYEQYF
d_gene: .; v_gene: TRBV4-3; j_gene: TRBJ2-3; abundance: many; CDR3nt: TGCGCCAGCAGCCAAGATGGCAGGGGAGAGGATACGCAGTATTTT; CDR3aa: CASSQDGRGEDTQYF
d_gene: TRBD1; v_gene: TRBV27; j_gene: TRBJ2-1; abundance: many; CDR3nt: TGTGCCAGCAGTAGCGACGGGACAGGGCACAATGAGCAGTTCTTC; CDR3aa: CASSSDGTGHNEQFF
d_gene: TRBD1; v_gene: TRBV5-1; j_gene: TRBJ1-1; abundance: .; CDR3nt: TGCGCCAGCAGGTCCACAGGGGGAAGCACTGAAGCTTTCTTT; CDR3aa: CASRSTGGSTEAFF
d_gene: .; v_gene: TRBV11-2; j_gene: TRBJ2-3; abundance: once; CDR3nt: TGTGCCAGCAGCTATACGTTGGATACGCAGTATTTT; CDR3aa: CASSYTLDTQYF
d_gene: .; v_gene: TRBV3-1; j_gene: TRBJ2-3; abundance: few; CDR3nt: TGTGCCAGCAGCCTGTCAGGGTCCCATACGCAGTATTTT; CDR3aa: CASSLSGSHTQYF
d_gene: TRBD2; v_gene: TRBV7-2; j_gene: TRBJ2-1; abundance: many; CDR3nt: TGTGCCAGCAGCCAGACTAGCGGGAGGGCCCAGTTCTTC; CDR3aa: CASSQTSGRAQFF
d_gene: .; v_gene: TRBV19; j_gene: TRBJ2-2; abundance: many; CDR3nt: TGTGCCAGTAGTAGAGTTCCGGGACAAAGGAACACCGGGGAGCTGTTTTTT; CDR3aa: CASSRVPGQRNTGELFF
d_gene: .; v_gene: TRBV4-3; j_gene: TRBJ1-2; abundance: few; CDR3nt: TGCGCCAGCAGCCAAGTTGCCGGAAACTATGGCCACACCTTC; CDR3aa: CASSQVAGNYGHTF
d_gene: .; v_gene: TRBV5-1; j_gene: TRBJ2-7; abundance: many; CDR3nt: TGCGCCAGCAGCTCATTGACAAATCAGGACGAGCAGTACTTC; CDR3aa: CASSSLTNQDEQYF
d_gene: .; v_gene: TRBV9; j_gene: TRBJ1-3; abundance: many; CDR3nt: TGTGCCAGCAGCGTAGGTGGGGTCGGAGACTCTGGAAACACCATATATTTT; CDR3aa: CASSVGGVGDSGNTIYF
d_gene: .; v_gene: TRBV20-1; j_gene: TRBJ2-2; abundance: many; CDR3nt: TGCAGTGCTAAGGGCTCCCTTAACGGGTTGGTCACCGGGGAGCTGTTTTTT; CDR3aa: CSAKGSLNGLVTGELFF
d_gene: TRBD2; v_gene: TRBV12-3/TRBV12-4; j_gene: TRBJ2-5; abundance: many; CDR3nt: TGTGCCAGCAGTTTGGCTAGCGGGAGGAAGGGGCAAGAGACCCAGTACTTC; CDR3aa: CASSLASGRKGQETQYF
d_gene: .; v_gene: TRBV7-9; j_gene: TRBJ2-7; abundance: .; CDR3nt: TGTGCCAGCAGCCCCGGCATCCTCGAGCAGTACTTC; CDR3aa: CASSPGILEQYF
d_gene: .; v_gene: TRBV7-2; j_gene: TRBJ2-1; abundance: many; CDR3nt: TGTGCCAGCAGCTTAGAACCGGGATATGAGCAGTTCTTC; CDR3aa: CASSLEPGYEQFF
d_gene: TRBD2; v_gene: TRBV11-2; j_gene: TRBJ2-5; abundance: .; CDR3nt: TGTGCCAGCAGCTTAGATTGGCTAGCGGGCTCCCAAGAGACCCAGTACTTC; CDR3aa: CASSLDWLAGSQETQYF
d_gene: .; v_gene: TRBV19; j_gene: TRBJ2-5; abundance: .; CDR3nt: TGTGCCAGTAGTATGGCTCACGGGGAGACCCAGTACTTC; CDR3aa: CASSMAHGETQYF
d_gene: .; v_gene: TRBV20-1; j_gene: TRBJ1-1; abundance: many; CDR3nt: TGCAGTGCCCGGGACGGACACACTGAAGCTTTCTTT; CDR3aa: CSARDGHTEAFF
d_gene: TRBD2; v_gene: TRBV29-1; j_gene: TRBJ2-3; abundance: many; CDR3nt: TGCAGCATAGGACTAGCGGGGGGAGATACGCAGTATTTT; CDR3aa: CSIGLAGGDTQYF
d_gene: .; v_gene: TRBV4-3; j_gene: TRBJ2-7; abundance: many; CDR3nt: TGCGCCAGCAGCCAGGACATGGCCGGGACCTACGAGCAGTACTTC; CDR3aa: CASSQDMAGTYEQYF
d_gene: .; v_gene: TRBV4-3; j_gene: TRBJ1-2; abundance: many; CDR3nt: TGCGCCAGCAGCCAAGAAAGATCAGAAAACTATGGCTACACCTTC; CDR3aa: CASSQERSENYGYTF
d_gene: TRBD1; v_gene: TRBV4-3; j_gene: TRBJ2-3; abundance: many; CDR3nt: TGCGCCAGCAGCCAGGAGGACAGGGGGCAAGATACGCAGTATTTT; CDR3aa: CASSQEDRGQDTQYF
d_gene: .; v_gene: TRBV3-1; j_gene: TRBJ2-5; abundance: many; CDR3nt: TGTGCCAGCAGCCTCGGACAACTCGGGGCCCAGTACTTC; CDR3aa: CASSLGQLGAQYF
d_gene: .; v_gene: TRBV6-2/TRBV6-3; j_gene: TRBJ2-7; abundance: few; CDR3nt: TGTGCCAGCAGCTCTCGCCTTAGCGGAGAAGCCTACGAGCAGTACTTC; CDR3aa: CASSSRLSGEAYEQYF
d_gene: .; v_gene: TRBV21-1; j_gene: TRBJ2-7; abundance: many; CDR3nt: TGTGCCAGCAGCAAAGTCCTAGCGGGGTACGAGCAGTACTTC; CDR3aa: CASSKVLAGYEQYF
d_gene: .; v_gene: TRBV18; j_gene: TRBJ2-7; abundance: few; CDR3nt: TGTGCCAGCTCACCACCGGGCCGACAAGGCGAGCAGTACTTC; CDR3aa: CASSPPGRQGEQYF
d_gene: .; v_gene: TRBV6-6; j_gene: TRBJ1-2; abundance: many; CDR3nt: TGTGCCAGCAGTCTGGTCTATGGCTACACCTTC; CDR3aa: CASSLVYGYTF
d_gene: TRBD2; v_gene: TRBV4-3; j_gene: TRBJ2-1; abundance: many; CDR3nt: TGCGCCAGCAGCCAAGATCTGGCGCGGGAGTCCTACAATGAGCAGTTCTTC; CDR3aa: CASSQDLARESYNEQFF
d_gene: TRBD2; v_gene: TRBV4-3; j_gene: TRBJ2-1; abundance: few; CDR3nt: TGCGCCAGCAGCCAAGCCGGAGCGGGAGTCGAAGGAAATGAGCAGTTCTTC; CDR3aa: CASSQAGAGVEGNEQFF
d_gene: .; v_gene: TRBV5-1; j_gene: TRBJ1-3; abundance: many; CDR3nt: TGCGCCAGCAGCTTGGAGGCCCACCGCAACTCTGGAAACACCATATATTTT; CDR3aa: CASSLEAHRNSGNTIYF
d_gene: .; v_gene: TRBV7-9; j_gene: TRBJ2-7; abundance: few; CDR3nt: TGTGCCAGCAGCTTAGAGGCCGGGATTGGGCACGAGCAGTACTTC; CDR3aa: CASSLEAGIGHEQYF
d_gene: TRBD2; v_gene: TRBV20-1; j_gene: TRBJ2-1; abundance: many; CDR3nt: TGCAGTGCTAGAGATTTTCGAGGGAGGGCCTTTAATGAGCAGTTCTTC; CDR3aa: CSARDFRGRAFNEQFF
d_gene: .; v_gene: TRBV20-1; j_gene: TRBJ1-2; abundance: .; CDR3nt: TGCAGTGCTACATTAAATAGACAGCCTAACTATGGCTACACCTTC; CDR3aa: CSATLNRQPNYGYTF
d_gene: .; v_gene: TRBV29-1; j_gene: TRBJ1-1; abundance: many; CDR3nt: TGCAGCGTTGAAAAGATGAACACTGAAGCTTTCTTT; CDR3aa: CSVEKMNTEAFF
d_gene: TRBD2; v_gene: TRBV27; j_gene: TRBJ2-3; abundance: many; CDR3nt: TGTGCCAGCAGTTTATCGGTCGGCGGGAGTGCAGATACGCAGTATTTT; CDR3aa: CASSLSVGGSADTQYF
d_gene: TRBD2; v_gene: TRBV24-1; j_gene: TRBJ2-1; abundance: few; CDR3nt: TGTGCCACCCCGCTAGCGGGAGGGTTCAATGAGCAGTTCTTC; CDR3aa: CATPLAGGFNEQFF
d_gene: .; v_gene: TRBV5-1; j_gene: TRBJ2-5; abundance: many; CDR3nt: TGCGCCAGCAGCTTGATCGGGGACCGGGGAGAGACCCAGTACTTC; CDR3aa: CASSLIGDRGETQYF
d_gene: TRBD1; v_gene: TRBV5-4; j_gene: TRBJ2-6; abundance: many; CDR3nt: TGTGCCAGCAGCTCCAGGGGGTGGTCCGGGGCCAACGTCCTGACTTTC; CDR3aa: CASSSRGWSGANVLTF
d_gene: .; v_gene: TRBV5-5; j_gene: TRBJ2-3; abundance: many; CDR3nt: TGTGCCAGCAGCCGACTCGTGAGGACAGGCACAGATACGCAGTATTTT; CDR3aa: CASSRLVRTGTDTQYF
d_gene: .; v_gene: TRBV21-1; j_gene: TRBJ1-4; abundance: many; CDR3nt: TGTGCCAGCAGCCGCTTGAGGGTCCCGAATGAAAAACTGTTTTTT; CDR3aa: CASSRLRVPNEKLFF
d_gene: TRBD2; v_gene: TRBV9; j_gene: TRBJ2-2; abundance: many; CDR3nt: TGTGCCAGCAGCGTTACGACTAGCGGGAGGGGCACCGGGGAGCTGTTTTTT; CDR3aa: CASSVTTSGRGTGELFF
d_gene: .; v_gene: TRBV27; j_gene: TRBJ2-7; abundance: many; CDR3nt: TGTGCCAGCAGTTCAGGGGACGGGTACGAGCAGTACTTC; CDR3aa: CASSSGDGYEQYF